What follows are 5 T cell receptor beta chains derived from one specimen sequenced in a study of blood T cell repertoires in COVID-19. Generated by immunoSEQ multiplex PCR, the TCRdb table keeps only in-frame clones and is missing some. The table lists about 250,000 clones, around nine tenths of them singletons. Input material: peripheral blood. The receptors were sampled from a man older than 75 with acute or convalescent COVID-19.

The chain couples TRBV25-1 to TRBJ1-2; 7 nucleotides align to TRBD1. The CDR3 has 13 amino acids. Germline-derived CDR1 and CDR2 are MGHDK and SYGVNS. V dropped 5 bases and J dropped 9; count of bases not matched to a gene: 9. The CDR3 DNA is TGTGCCAGCAGTTCAACCTACAGGGGTAGCTACACCTTC. Amino acids: CASSSTYRGSYTF.

There are a few counts of this clone. The chain recombines TRBV7-8 with TRBJ1-1; the D is unclear. Germline V gives CDR1 SGHVS, CDR2 FQNEAQ. The CDR3 loop spans 13 amino acids. V lost 0 bases and J 4 bases, leaving 6 bases between the germline ends. Here the CDR3 reads CASSLAEFTEAFF. CDR3 coding DNA: TGTGCCAGCAGCTTAGCAGAGTTCACTGAAGCTTTCTTT.

This chain links TRBV5-6 with TRBJ1-1, with a possible D match to TRBD1 (5 bases). Deletions cut 5 bases from V and 3 bases from J, with 11 bases between. Germline V gene lookup returns CDR1 SGHDT and CDR2 YYEEEE. CDR3 length: 13 amino acids. This chain's CDR3 is CASRYDRYTEAFF. The CDR3 nucleotides read TGTGCCAGCAGATACGACAGATACACTGAAGCTTTCTTT. Drawing the rest from reference TRBV5-6 and TRBJ1-1, the complete variable domain is DAGVTQSPTHLIKTRGQQVTLRCSPKSGHDTVSWYQQALGQGPQFIFQYYEEEERQRGNFPDRFSGHQFPNYSSELNVNALLLGDSALYLCASRYDRYTEAFFGQGTRLTVV.

J is TRBJ1-5 and V is TRBV28; perhaps TRBD1 as D (6 bases). With 6 bases removed from V and 1 base from J, the gap between germline ends came to 16 bases. CDR3 size: 16 residues. The V gene's germline CDR1 is MDHEN and CDR2 SYDVKM. CDR3 in amino acids: CASSSIGGASNQPQHF. The DNA for the CDR3 is TGTGCCAGCAGCTCAATTGGGGGGGCAAGCAATCAGCCCCAGCATTTT.

This chain uses TRBV9 with TRBJ2-7; D is possibly TRBD1 (5 bases). V shed 0 bases and J shed 3 bases, with 10 bases lying between them. Germline CDR1 is SGDLS and CDR2 is YYNGEE. The CDR3 contains 14 residues. CDR3 sequence (DNA): TGTGCCAGCAGCGTAGCTACAGGAGACTACGAGCAGTACTTC. It translates to CASSVATGDYEQYF.